Sequencing of this T cell receptor beta chain was carried out in a study of shared clonotypes between healthy human individuals. About the research overall: A couple of female and a few male donors aged 18 to 49 were enrolled. Regarding the study as a whole: Naive CD4 clonotypes were shared across a handful of donors at 4.5% to 6%.

Germline CDR1 reads WNHNN; CDR2 reads SYGVQD (reference sequence). The CDR3 has 15 residues. With 3 bases removed from V and 0 bases from J, the gap between germline ends came to 12 bases. Sequenced by immunoSEQ multiplex PCR; TCRdb stores in-frame clones only, minus some. The table has some 1,900,000 clones, approximately 94% seen once. Remarks on this clone: Its antigen remains unknown.

In the naive CD8 group, cells lacked CD45RO and were positively selected for CCR7, so terminally differentiated effector memory CD45RA+ cells were left out. The chain joins TRBV10-1 to TRBJ2-7; the D gene is possibly TRBD2 (5 bases). The source of this sequence is a man aged 18 to 29 in good health. Sequenced material: naive CD8+ T cells sorted from blood. The CDR3 loop is CASSEAASSSYEQYF. In nucleotides, the CDR3 is TGCGCCAGCAGTGAAGCGGCGAGTTCCTCCTACGAGCAGTACTTC.